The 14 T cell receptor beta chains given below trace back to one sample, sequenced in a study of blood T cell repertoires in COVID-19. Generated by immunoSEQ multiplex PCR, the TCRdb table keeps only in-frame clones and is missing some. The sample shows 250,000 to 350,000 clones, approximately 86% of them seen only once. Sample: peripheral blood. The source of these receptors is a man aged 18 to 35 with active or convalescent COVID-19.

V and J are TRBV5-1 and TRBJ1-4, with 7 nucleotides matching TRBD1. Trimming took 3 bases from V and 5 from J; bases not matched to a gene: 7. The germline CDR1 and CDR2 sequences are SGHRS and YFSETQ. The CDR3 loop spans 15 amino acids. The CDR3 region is CASSSSGTVNEKLFF. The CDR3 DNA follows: TGCGCCAGCAGCTCGTCCGGGACAGTCAATGAAAAACTGTTTTTT.

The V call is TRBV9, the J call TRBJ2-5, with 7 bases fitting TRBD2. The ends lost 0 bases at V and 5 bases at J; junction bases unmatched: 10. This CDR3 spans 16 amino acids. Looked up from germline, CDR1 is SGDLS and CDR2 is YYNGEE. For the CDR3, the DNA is TGTGCCAGCAGCGTAGCTCCCCGGGGCGGGGGTGAGACCCAGTACTTC. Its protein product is CASSVAPRGGGETQYF. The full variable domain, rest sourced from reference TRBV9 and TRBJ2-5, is DSGVTQTPKHLITATGQRVTLRCSPRSGDLSVYWYQQSLDQGLQFLIQYYNGEERAKGNILERFSAQQFPDLHSELNLSSLELGDSALYFCASSVAPRGGGETQYFGPGTRLLVL.

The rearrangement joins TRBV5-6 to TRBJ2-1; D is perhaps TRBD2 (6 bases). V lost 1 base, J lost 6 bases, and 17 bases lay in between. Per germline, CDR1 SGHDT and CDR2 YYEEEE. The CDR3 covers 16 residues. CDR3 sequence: CASSLWRGVLSNEQFF. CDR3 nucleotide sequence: TGTGCCAGCAGCTTGTGGAGGGGCGTTTTGTCCAATGAGCAGTTCTTC.

CDR3 bases: TGTGCCACCCGGGGGGGACTAGTCGTCAATGAGCAGTTCTTC. Translation gives CATRGGLVVNEQFF. This rearrangement joins TRBV2 to TRBJ2-1; 8 bases align to TRBD2. Germline V gene sequence: CDR1 SNHLY, CDR2 FYNNEI. V dropped 10 bases and J dropped 6; count of bases not matched to a gene: 11. The CDR3 covers 14 residues.

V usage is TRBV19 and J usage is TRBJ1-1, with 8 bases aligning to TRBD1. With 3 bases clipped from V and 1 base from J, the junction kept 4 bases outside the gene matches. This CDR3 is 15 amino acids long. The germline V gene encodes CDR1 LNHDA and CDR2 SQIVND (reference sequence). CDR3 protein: CASSIRTGTNTEAFF. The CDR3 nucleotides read TGTGCCAGTAGTATTCGGACAGGGACGAACACTGAAGCTTTCTTT.

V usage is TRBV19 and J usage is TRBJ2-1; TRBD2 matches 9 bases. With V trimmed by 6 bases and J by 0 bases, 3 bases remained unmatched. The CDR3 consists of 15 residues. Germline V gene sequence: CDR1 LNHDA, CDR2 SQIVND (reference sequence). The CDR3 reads CASSLSGSSYNEQFF. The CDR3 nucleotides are TGTGCCAGTAGCCTTAGCGGGAGCTCCTACAATGAGCAGTTCTTC.

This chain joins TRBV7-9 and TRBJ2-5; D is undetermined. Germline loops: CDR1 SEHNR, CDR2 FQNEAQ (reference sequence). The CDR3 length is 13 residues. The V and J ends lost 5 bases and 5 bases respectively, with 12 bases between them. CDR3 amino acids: CASSPQVVETQYF. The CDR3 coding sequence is TGTGCCAGCAGCCCTCAGGTCGTGGAGACCCAGTACTTC.

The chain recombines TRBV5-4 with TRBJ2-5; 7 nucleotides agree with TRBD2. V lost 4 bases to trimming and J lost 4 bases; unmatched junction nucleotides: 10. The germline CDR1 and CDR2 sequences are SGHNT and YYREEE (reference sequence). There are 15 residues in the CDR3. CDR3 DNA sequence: TGTGCCAGCAGCCCATCCGGGGGGAGTAGAGAGACCCAGTACTTC. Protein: CASSPSGGSRETQYF.

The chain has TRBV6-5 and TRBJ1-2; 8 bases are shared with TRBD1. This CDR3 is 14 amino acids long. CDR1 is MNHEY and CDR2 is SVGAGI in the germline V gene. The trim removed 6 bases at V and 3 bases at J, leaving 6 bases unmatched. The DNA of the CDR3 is TGTGCCAGCAGCAAACAGGGGGTGGACTATGGCTACACCTTC. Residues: CASSKQGVDYGYTF.

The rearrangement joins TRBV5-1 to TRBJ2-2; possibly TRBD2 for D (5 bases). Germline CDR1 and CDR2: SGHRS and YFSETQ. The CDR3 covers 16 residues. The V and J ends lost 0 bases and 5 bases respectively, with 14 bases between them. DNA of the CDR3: TGCGCCAGCAGCTTGGCCTCTGGGATAGCGACCGGGGAGCTGTTTTTT. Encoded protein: CASSLASGIATGELFF.

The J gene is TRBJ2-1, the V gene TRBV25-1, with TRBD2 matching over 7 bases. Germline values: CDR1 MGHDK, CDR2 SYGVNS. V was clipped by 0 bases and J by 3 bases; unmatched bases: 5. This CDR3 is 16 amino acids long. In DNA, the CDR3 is TGTGCCAGCAGTGAATATTGGGGGAGGGGCTACAATGAGCAGTTCTTC. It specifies CASSEYWGRGYNEQFF. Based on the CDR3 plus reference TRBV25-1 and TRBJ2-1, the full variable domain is EADIYQTPRYLVIGTGKKITLECSQTMGHDKMYWYQQDPGMELHLIHYSYGVNSTEKGDLSSESTVSRIRTEHFPLTLESARPSHTSQYLCASSEYWGRGYNEQFFGPGTRLTVL.

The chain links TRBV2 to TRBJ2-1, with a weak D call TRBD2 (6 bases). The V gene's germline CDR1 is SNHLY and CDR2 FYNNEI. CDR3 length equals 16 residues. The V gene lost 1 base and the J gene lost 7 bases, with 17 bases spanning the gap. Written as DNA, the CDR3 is TGTGCCAGCAGTGAAGAAGCGAGCGGGTTTGGGAATGAGCAGTTCTTC. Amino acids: CASSEEASGFGNEQFF. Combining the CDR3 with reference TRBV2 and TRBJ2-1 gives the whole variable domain EPEVTQTPSHQVTQMGQEVILRCVPISNHLYFYWYRQILGQKVEFLVSFYNNEISEKSEIFDDQFSVERPDGSNFTLKIRSTKLEDSAMYFCASSEEASGFGNEQFFGPGTRLTVL.

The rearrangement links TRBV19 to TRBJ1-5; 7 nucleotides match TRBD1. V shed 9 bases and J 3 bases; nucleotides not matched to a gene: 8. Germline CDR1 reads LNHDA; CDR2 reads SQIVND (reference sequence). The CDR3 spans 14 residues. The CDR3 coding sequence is TGTGCCAGCAATTTTCAGGGGGTCAATCAGCCCCAGCATTTT. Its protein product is CASNFQGVNQPQHF. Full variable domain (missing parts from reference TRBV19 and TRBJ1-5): DGGITQSPKYLFRKEGQNVTLSCEQNLNHDAMYWYRQDPGQGLRLIYYSQIVNDFQKGDIAEGYSVSREKKESFPLTVTSAQKNPTAFYLCASNFQGVNQPQHFGDGTRLSIL.

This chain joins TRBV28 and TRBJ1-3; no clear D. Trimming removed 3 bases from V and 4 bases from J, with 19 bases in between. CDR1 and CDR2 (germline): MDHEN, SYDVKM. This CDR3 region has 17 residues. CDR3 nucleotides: TGTGCCAGCAGTTTCTTCGTAAAGACACCTTCCGGAAACACCATATATTTT. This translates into CASSFFVKTPSGNTIYF.